This TCR beta chain was identified in a study of blood T cell repertoires in COVID-19. Recovered Cohort 3 donors showed two negative PCRs, clearance, or symptom resolution. Clones were read by immunoSEQ multiplex PCR, and TCRdb kept only the in-frame ones, dropping some. The sample records approximately 210,000 clones, about 79% being singletons. The CDR3 length is 16 residues. Germline CDR1 is SGHVS and CDR2 is FQNEAQ. V gave up 2 bases and J gave up 4 bases; unmatched junction bases: 6. The sequence derives from a woman aged 55-69 years who had recovered from COVID-19. Sequenced sample: PBMCs or T cells enriched from blood (not recorded which). V and J are TRBV7-8 and TRBJ1-2, with 11 bases matching TRBD1. CDR3 coding DNA: TGTGCCAGCAGCTTAAAGGACAGGGGGCGGATCTATGGCTACACCTTC. This encodes CASSLKDRGRIYGYTF.